This T cell receptor beta chain originates from a study of blood T cell repertoires in COVID-19. On the study more broadly: Samples of COVID-19 (acute and convalescent) were obtained from the United States, Italy and Spain.

Generated by immunoSEQ multiplex PCR, the TCRdb table keeps only in-frame clones and is missing some. The data hold approximately 250,000 clones, with 70% to 90% observed a single time. In its sample, this clone was seen once. The sample consisted of peripheral blood. This TCR was sampled from a young man with active or convalescent COVID-19.

CDR3 in amino acids: CAWSGGLAATDTQYF. As DNA, the CDR3 is TGTGCCTGGAGTGGGGGACTAGCGGCCACAGATACGCAGTATTTT. This chain uses TRBV30 with TRBJ2-3; 11 bases are shared with TRBD2. V lost 1 base to trimming and J lost 2 bases; unmatched junction nucleotides: 2. CDR3 length: 15 residues. Germline CDR1 is GTSNPN and CDR2 is SVGIG (reference sequence).